These 30 T cell receptor beta chains originate from one sample sequenced in a study of OX40 agonist ivuxolimab in advanced cancers. Data came from immunoSEQ multiplex PCR; TCRdb stores just in-frame clones and leaves some out. This sample has about 68,000 clones; roughly nine tenths occur once, and the top ten carry around 0.31%. The material sequenced was CD4+ or CD8+ T cells sorted from blood, taken in a trial of the OX40 agonist ivuxolimab. All receptors come from an adult with an advanced solid tumor such as melanoma, head and neck, liver or kidney cancer.

J is TRBJ2-3 and V is TRBV5-1; 10 nucleotides match TRBD1. The CDR3 contains 15 residues. The ends lost 0 bases at V and 6 bases at J; junction bases unmatched: 4. Germline V gene lookup returns CDR1 SGHRS and CDR2 YFSETQ. The CDR3 DNA is TGCGCCAGCAGCTTGGAGGGGACAGGGGTCGATACGCAGTATTTT. Amino acid sequence: CASSLEGTGVDTQYF.

The V and J genes are TRBV28 and TRBJ1-2; D might be TRBD1 (6 bases). V lost 4 bases and J 9 bases, leaving 15 bases between the germline ends. The CDR3 spans 13 residues. Germline V gene data show CDR1 as MDHEN and CDR2 as SYDVKM. The CDR3 here is CASSSGTPIRYTF. The DNA of the CDR3 is TGTGCCAGCAGTTCGGGGACACCTATCCGCTACACCTTC.

J is TRBJ2-1 and V is TRBV25-1; possibly TRBD2 for D (6 bases). With 3 bases removed from V and 3 bases from J, the gap between germline ends came to 12 bases. Germline CDR1 reads MGHDK; CDR2 reads SYGVNS. The CDR3 spans 15 residues. CDR3 in amino acids: CASSDPAGSYNEQFF. The CDR3 nucleotides are TGTGCCAGCAGTGATCCGGCGGGAAGCTACAATGAGCAGTTCTTC.

The chain is built from TRBV6-1 and TRBJ2-7; D is undetermined. Germline V CDR1 and CDR2: MNHNS, SASEGT. The V and J ends lost 4 bases and 5 bases respectively, with 9 bases between them. The CDR3 totals 12 residues. The CDR3: CASSVSRNEQYF. In nucleotides, the CDR3 is TGTGCCAGCAGTGTTTCCCGAAACGAGCAGTACTTC.

This chain links TRBV10-3 with TRBJ2-7; D gene unclear. Germline V gene lookup returns CDR1 ENHRY and CDR2 SYGVKD. V was shortened by 8 bases and J by 0 bases, with 8 bases between the two germline ends. The CDR3 totals 12 residues. CDR3 region: CAIGYSSYEQYF. The CDR3 DNA sequence: TGTGCCATCGGGTACTCCTCCTACGAGCAGTACTTC.

The chain is built from TRBV2 and TRBJ1-4, with D uncertain. The CDR3 length is 16 residues. V was shortened by 3 bases and J by 0 bases, with 11 bases between the two germline ends. The germline gives CDR1 SNHLY, CDR2 FYNNEI. CDR3 sequence reads: CASSDRGFATNEKLFF. CDR3 coding DNA: TGTGCCAGCAGTGACCGAGGGTTCGCAACTAATGAAAAACTGTTTTTT.

V usage is TRBV29-1 and J usage is TRBJ1-4; tentatively, D is TRBD1 (6 bases). CDR1 is SQVTM and CDR2 is ANQGSEA in the germline V gene. The length of the CDR3 is 13 residues. V was shortened by 2 bases and J by 7 bases, with 11 bases between the two germline ends. CDR3 sequence reads: CSVELGAREKLFF. CDR3 DNA sequence: TGCAGCGTTGAATTGGGGGCTCGTGAAAAACTGTTTTTT.

V is TRBV4-2 and J is TRBJ2-1; weak D call: TRBD2 (5 bases). The length of the CDR3 is 14 residues. Germline V gene lookup returns CDR1 LGHNA and CDR2 YNFKEQ. Trimming left V 1 base short and J 4 bases short, with 8 bases between. CDR3 bases: TGTGCCAGCAGCCAAGCTGGGAGATACAATGAGCAGTTCTTC. Translated, it gives CASSQAGRYNEQFF.

This chain joins TRBV5-1 and TRBJ1-4; D may be TRBD1 (6 bases). From germline, CDR1 is SGHRS and CDR2 YFSETQ. The CDR3 loop spans 19 amino acids. Trimming left V 0 bases short and J 8 bases short, with 26 bases between. The CDR3 region has the DNA TGCGCCAGCAGCTTGGGCTTGGACAGTCGCCTTAAGCCTCGAGAAAAACTGTTTTTT. Its protein is CASSLGLDSRLKPREKLFF.

The chain has TRBV15 and TRBJ1-5; TRBD1 matches at 11 bases. The CDR3 is 15 amino acids. J gave up 6 bases and V 5 bases, and 6 bases lay outside the gene matches. CDR1 and CDR2 (germline): LNHNV, YYDKDF (reference sequence). Here the CDR3 reads CATSDGQGAFQPQHF. Written as DNA, the CDR3 is TGTGCCACCAGCGACGGACAGGGGGCCTTTCAGCCCCAGCATTTT.

CDR3 bases: TGTGCCAGTAGTGGGGGGGGCCGGCAATCCAATGAGCAGTTCTTC. Its protein product is CASSGGGRQSNEQFF. This rearrangement joins TRBV19 to TRBJ2-1, with TRBD2 as a possible D gene (7 bases). Per the germline V gene, CDR1 is LNHDA and CDR2 is SQIVND (reference sequence). Trimming stripped 5 bases from V and 6 bases from J, with 17 bases between. The CDR3 has 15 residues.

Only one count was recorded for this clone. The genes are TRBV29-1 and TRBJ2-1; 7 nucleotides match TRBD2. The germline gives CDR1 SQVTM, CDR2 ANQGSEA. Losses at the gene ends were 4 bases for V and 3 bases for J; bases not matched to a gene: 15. This CDR3 is 17 amino acids long. The CDR3 loop reads CSVGVGGWDLNYNEQFF. CDR3 sequence (DNA): TGCAGCGTTGGCGTCGGGGGGTGGGACTTGAACTACAATGAGCAGTTCTTC.

The chain joins TRBV19 to TRBJ1-5, with D perhaps matching TRBD1 (5 bases). V was cut by 4 bases and J by 2 bases, with 18 bases left in between. Germline V gene data show CDR1 as LNHDA and CDR2 as SQIVND (reference sequence). The CDR3 totals 17 residues. CDR3 loop: CASSTQPGQWGNQPQHF. CDR3 coding DNA: TGTGCCAGTAGTACCCAGCCTGGACAATGGGGCAATCAGCCCCAGCATTTT.

The chain employs TRBV4-1 and TRBJ1-5; D unresolved. The CDR3 runs 18 residues. Germline loops: CDR1 MGHRA, CDR2 YSYEKL. V was shortened by 3 bases and J by 1 base, with 19 bases between the two germline ends. CDR3: CASSHDPLGFPSNQPQHF. The CDR3 bases are TGCGCCAGCAGCCACGACCCCCTGGGCTTTCCCAGCAATCAGCCCCAGCATTTT.

In DNA, the CDR3 is TGTGCCAGTAGTATGCTAGCGGGGGGCCTCTACGAGCAGTACTTC. It translates to CASSMLAGGLYEQYF. The V gene is TRBV19, the J gene TRBJ2-7, with 11 bases fitting TRBD2. The CDR3 has 15 residues. Germline V gives CDR1 LNHDA, CDR2 SQIVND (reference sequence). J gave up 3 bases and V 3 bases, and 4 bases lay outside the gene matches.

The chain joins TRBV5-1 to TRBJ2-3; a weak D match, TRBD1 (5 bases). V was pared by 9 bases and J by 0 bases, with 8 bases between. Germline loops: CDR1 SGHRS, CDR2 YFSETQ. CDR3 size: 12 residues. The CDR3 spells CATRASTDTQYF. The CDR3 region has the DNA TGCGCCACCAGGGCTAGCACAGATACGCAGTATTTT.

The chain is built from TRBV4-1 and TRBJ1-3; 7 bases map to TRBD1. Unmatched junction bases numbered 8, after V lost 0 bases and J lost 0 bases. Germline CDR1 MGHRA, CDR2 YSYEKL. The CDR3 totals 18 residues. CDR3 nucleotides: TGCGCCAGCAGCCAAGATTCCCGGACAGGAAACTCTGGAAACACCATATATTTT. Protein: CASSQDSRTGNSGNTIYF.

V gene TRBV2 combines with J gene TRBJ2-1, with a weak D call TRBD1 (6 bases). The germline V gene encodes CDR1 SNHLY and CDR2 FYNNEI. The V gene lost 8 bases and the J gene lost 1 base, with 12 bases spanning the gap. The CDR3 is 14 residues long. CDR3 coding DNA: TGTGCCAGCCTTAAGGGGACATCCTACAATGAGCAGTTCTTC. Translation: CASLKGTSYNEQFF.

The genes are TRBV29-1 and TRBJ2-2; D is unclear. The CDR3 has 13 residues. The germline CDR1 and CDR2 sequences are SQVTM and ANQGSEA. Trimming took 4 bases from V and 2 from J, leaving 8 bases between them. In nucleotides, the CDR3 is TGCAGCGTTGCTACAAGTAACACCGGGGAGCTGTTTTTT. Encoded protein: CSVATSNTGELFF.

The chain uses TRBV6-4 and TRBJ2-3, with 9 nucleotides matching TRBD2. V gave up 5 bases and J gave up 4 bases; unmatched junction bases: 4. Germline V gene lookup returns CDR1 MRHNA and CDR2 SNTAGT. This CDR3 spans 14 amino acids. CDR3 sequence (DNA): TGTGCCAGCAGTCCGGGACTAGCTTCAGATACGCAGTATTTT. It yields the protein CASSPGLASDTQYF.

The CDR3 DNA sequence: TGTGCCAGCGGAGGGGCCAGCAATCAGCCCCAGCATTTT. Residues: CASGGASNQPQHF. This chain joins TRBV6-6 and TRBJ1-5; D might be TRBD1 (5 bases). This CDR3 has 13 residues. Germline CDR1 and CDR2: MNHNY and SVGAGI (reference sequence). V lost 8 bases and J lost 1, with 9 bases in between.

This clone was detected a few times. J is TRBJ1-3 and V is TRBV4-1; no clear D gene. Germline CDR1 is MGHRA and CDR2 is YSYEKL. V was shortened by 0 bases and J by 2 bases, with 8 bases between the two germline ends. The CDR3 runs to 15 residues. In DNA form, the CDR3 reads TGCGCCAGCAGCCAAGACCTCTTGACTGGAAACACCATATATTTT. This gives the protein CASSQDLLTGNTIYF.

V and J are TRBV9 and TRBJ2-1; 12 bases line up with TRBD2. The CDR3 is made up of 19 amino acids. Germline lookup yields CDR1 SGDLS and CDR2 YYNGEE. J gave up 6 bases and V 0 bases, and 13 bases lay outside the gene matches. CDR3 in amino acids: CASSVASTSGRPLGNEQFF. CDR3 DNA: TGTGCCAGCAGCGTAGCTTCAACTAGCGGGAGGCCCCTTGGCAATGAGCAGTTCTTC.

The chain combines TRBV19 with TRBJ1-1, with no clear D. Trimming took 4 bases from V and 0 from J, leaving 6 bases between them. The CDR3 contains 13 residues. In germline, CDR1 is LNHDA, CDR2 SQIVND (reference sequence). CDR3 bases: TGTGCCAGTAGTAGGCCGGTGAACACTGAAGCTTTCTTT. This sequence encodes CASSRPVNTEAFF.

The chain joins TRBV7-8 to TRBJ2-5; 8 nucleotides agree with TRBD2. The CDR3 consists of 16 residues. Germline CDR1 is SGHVS and CDR2 is FQNEAQ. V was pared by 2 bases and J by 5 bases, with 10 bases of the junction left unmatched. CDR3 nucleotide sequence: TGTGCCAGCAGCTTAATTCCAGCGGGAGTTATGGAGACCCAGTACTTC. Protein product: CASSLIPAGVMETQYF. Looking up the rest from reference TRBV7-8 and TRBJ2-5 gives the full variable domain: GAGVSQSPRYKVAKRGQDVALRCDPISGHVSLFWYQQALGQGPEFLTYFQNEAQLDKSGLPSDRFFAERPEGSVSTLKIQRTQQEDSAVYLCASSLIPAGVMETQYFGPGTRLLVL.

V usage is TRBV5-1 and J usage is TRBJ1-2, with unresolved D. The length of the CDR3 is 14 residues. Trimming shortened V by 10 bases and J by 8 bases, and 24 bases separated the two germline ends. Germline CDR1 is SGHRS and CDR2 is YFSETQ. In DNA, the CDR3 is TGCGCCTGCTCACCTCCGGGCCCCGTGGAGGGCTACACCTTC. As protein: CACSPPGPVEGYTF.

The chain uses TRBV10-1 and TRBJ2-4; D is undetermined. V was cut by 4 bases and J by 3 bases, with 10 bases left in between. The germline V gene encodes CDR1 WNHNN and CDR2 SYGVQD (reference sequence). The CDR3 extends over 14 amino acids. CDR3 loop: CASSAGEHKNIQYF. The DNA for the CDR3 is TGCGCCAGCAGTGCAGGAGAGCACAAAAACATTCAGTACTTC.

CDR3 DNA: TGCGCCAGCAGCTTGTTCACAGGGTTAGGAGAGACCCAGTACTTC. This encodes CASSLFTGLGETQYF. The chain joins TRBV5-1 to TRBJ2-5, with a tentative D call TRBD1 (6 bases). Trimming removed 1 base from V and 4 bases from J, with 14 bases in between. This CDR3 has 15 amino acids. Germline CDR1 SGHRS, CDR2 YFSETQ.

V gene TRBV18 combines with J gene TRBJ2-2; D uncertain. Germline V lookup: CDR1 KGHSH, CDR2 LQKENI. The CDR3 totals 12 residues. V was cut by 3 bases and J by 1 base, with 0 bases left in between. CDR3 coding DNA: TGTGCCAGCTCACCGAACACCGGGGAGCTGTTTTTT. It is translated as CASSPNTGELFF.

This chain uses TRBV5-1 with TRBJ1-1; 8 bases align to TRBD1. J lost 3 bases, V lost 3 bases, and 4 bases had no gene match. The germline CDR1 and CDR2 sequences are SGHRS and YFSETQ. This CDR3 is 14 amino acids long. DNA for the CDR3: TGCGCCAGCAGCTCGACAGGGGCGTACACTGAAGCTTTCTTT. This translates into CASSSTGAYTEAFF.